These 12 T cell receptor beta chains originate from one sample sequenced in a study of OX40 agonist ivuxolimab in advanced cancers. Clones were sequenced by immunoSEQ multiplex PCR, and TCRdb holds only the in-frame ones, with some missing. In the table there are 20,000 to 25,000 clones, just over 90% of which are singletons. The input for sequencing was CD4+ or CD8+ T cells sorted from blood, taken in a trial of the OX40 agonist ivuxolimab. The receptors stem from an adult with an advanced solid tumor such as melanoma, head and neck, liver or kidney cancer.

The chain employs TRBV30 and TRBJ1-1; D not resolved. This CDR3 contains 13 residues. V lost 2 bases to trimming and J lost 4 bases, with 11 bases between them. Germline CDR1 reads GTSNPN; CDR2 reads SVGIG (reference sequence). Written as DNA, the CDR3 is TGTGCCTGGAGTTGGTTCGGTAGCACTGAAGCTTTCTTT. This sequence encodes CAWSWFGSTEAFF.

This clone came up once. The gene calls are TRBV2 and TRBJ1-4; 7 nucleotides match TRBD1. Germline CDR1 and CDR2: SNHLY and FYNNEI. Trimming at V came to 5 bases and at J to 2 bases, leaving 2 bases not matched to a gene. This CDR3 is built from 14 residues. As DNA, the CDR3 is TGTGCCAGCAGTCCGGGACAGACTAATGAAAAACTGTTTTTT. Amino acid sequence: CASSPGQTNEKLFF.

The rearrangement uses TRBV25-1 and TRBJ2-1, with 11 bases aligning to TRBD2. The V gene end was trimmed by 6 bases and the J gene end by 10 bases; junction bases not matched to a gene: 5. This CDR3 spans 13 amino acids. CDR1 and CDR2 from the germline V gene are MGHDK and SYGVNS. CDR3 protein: CASRSSGGWEQFF. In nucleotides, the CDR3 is TGTGCCAGCAGGTCTAGCGGGGGGTGGGAGCAGTTCTTC. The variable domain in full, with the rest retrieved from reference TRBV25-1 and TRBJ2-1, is EADIYQTPRYLVIGTGKKITLECSQTMGHDKMYWYQQDPGMELHLIHYSYGVNSTEKGDLSSESTVSRIRTEHFPLTLESARPSHTSQYLCASRSSGGWEQFFGPGTRLTVL.

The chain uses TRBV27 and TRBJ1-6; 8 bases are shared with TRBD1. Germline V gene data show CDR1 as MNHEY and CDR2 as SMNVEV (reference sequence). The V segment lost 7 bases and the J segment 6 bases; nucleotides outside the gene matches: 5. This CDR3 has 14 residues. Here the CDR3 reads CASTKDRANSPLHF. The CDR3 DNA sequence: TGTGCCAGCACCAAGGACAGGGCTAATTCACCCCTCCACTTT.

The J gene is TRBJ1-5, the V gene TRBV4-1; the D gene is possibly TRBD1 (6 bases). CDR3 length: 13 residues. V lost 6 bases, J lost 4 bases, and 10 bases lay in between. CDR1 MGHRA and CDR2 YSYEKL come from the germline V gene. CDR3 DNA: TGCGCCAGCAGGGACAGACGAAATCAGCCCCAGCATTTT. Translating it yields CASRDRRNQPQHF.

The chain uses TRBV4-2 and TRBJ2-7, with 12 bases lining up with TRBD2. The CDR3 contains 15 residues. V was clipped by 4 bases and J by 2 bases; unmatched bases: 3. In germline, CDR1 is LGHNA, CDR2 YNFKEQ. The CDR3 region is CASSPRLAGAYEQYF. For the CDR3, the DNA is TGTGCCAGCAGCCCCAGACTAGCGGGGGCCTACGAGCAGTACTTC.

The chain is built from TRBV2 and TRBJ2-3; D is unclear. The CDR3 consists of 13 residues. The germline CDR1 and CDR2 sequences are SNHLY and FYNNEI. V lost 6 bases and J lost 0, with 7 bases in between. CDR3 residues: CASRPTSTDTQYF. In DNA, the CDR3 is TGTGCCAGCAGGCCTACTAGCACAGATACGCAGTATTTT.

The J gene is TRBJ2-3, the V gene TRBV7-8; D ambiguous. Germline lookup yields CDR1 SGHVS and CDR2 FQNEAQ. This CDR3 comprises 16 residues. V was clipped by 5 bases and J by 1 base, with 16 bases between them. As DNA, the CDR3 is TGTGCCAGCAGCCCCGCAGTAGGGCTCCGCACAGATACGCAGTATTTT. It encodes CASSPAVGLRTDTQYF.

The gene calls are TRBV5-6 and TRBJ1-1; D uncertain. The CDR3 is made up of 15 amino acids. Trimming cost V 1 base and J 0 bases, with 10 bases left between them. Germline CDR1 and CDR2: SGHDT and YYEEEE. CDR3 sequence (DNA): TGTGCCAGCAGCTTGCTTCGGGTAATGAACACTGAAGCTTTCTTT. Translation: CASSLLRVMNTEAFF.

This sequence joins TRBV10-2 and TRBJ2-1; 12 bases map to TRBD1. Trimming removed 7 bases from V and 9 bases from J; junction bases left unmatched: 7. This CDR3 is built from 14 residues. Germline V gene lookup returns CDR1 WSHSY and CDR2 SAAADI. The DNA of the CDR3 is TGCGCCAGCACCTCCCGGGACAGGGGGCTTGAGCAGTTCTTC. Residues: CASTSRDRGLEQFF.

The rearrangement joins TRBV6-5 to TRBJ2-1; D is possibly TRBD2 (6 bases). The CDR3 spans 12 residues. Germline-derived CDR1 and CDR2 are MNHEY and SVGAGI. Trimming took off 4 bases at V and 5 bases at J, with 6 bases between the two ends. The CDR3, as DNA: TGTGCCAGCAGTTGGGGGGACAATGAGCAGTTCTTC. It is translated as CASSWGDNEQFF.

The CDR3 DNA reads as TGTGCCAGCAGTACCCCGTTTGGGGGCGAAGGGTCCAAAAACATTCAGTACTTC. As protein: CASSTPFGGEGSKNIQYF. The chain joins TRBV5-6 to TRBJ2-4, with D tentatively TRBD1 (6 bases). The V end was cut by 5 bases, the J end by 2 bases, with 23 bases between. Germline V gene data show CDR1 as SGHDT and CDR2 as YYEEEE. The CDR3 extends over 18 amino acids. Using reference TRBV5-6 and TRBJ2-4 for the parts outside the CDR3, the full variable domain is DAGVTQSPTHLIKTRGQQVTLRCSPKSGHDTVSWYQQALGQGPQFIFQYYEEEERQRGNFPDRFSGHQFPNYSSELNVNALLLGDSALYLCASSTPFGGEGSKNIQYFGAGTRLSVL.